This TCR beta chain was obtained from a study of T cell clones after liver transplantation. Study information: Three of eight recipients were HCV-positive; others had non-autoimmune, non-viral indications. Study-wide findings and caveats: These preliminary findings come from unstandardized post-transplant sampling times. Circulating graft-donor-reactive CD4 TCRbeta sequences fell significantly post-transplant in 5 of 8 subjects.

Turning to this clone: The target antigen is unknown.

CDR1 is MDHEN, CDR2 SYDVKM, per germline. This CDR3 has 10 residues. V shed 8 bases and J shed 8 bases, with 9 bases lying between them. Data came from immunoSEQ multiplex PCR; TCRdb stores just in-frame clones and leaves some out. The table includes roughly 80,000 clones, around four fifths detected once. CD3+CD4+ and CD3+CD8+ cells were FACS-sorted from thawed unstimulated PBMCs. The chain couples TRBV28 to TRBJ1-1; D might be TRBD1 (5 bases). The specimen comprised CD4+ T cells from blood, sampled 45 to 47 months after liver transplant. This clonotype was obtained from a human patient who received a liver transplant. Some T cells may be transferred from the graft donor. The CDR3 DNA reads as TGTGCCAGCGGAAGGACAGAAGCTTTCTTT. As protein: CASGRTEAFF.